Listed below are T cell receptor beta chains from one sample, sequenced in a study of blood T cell repertoires in COVID-19. Method: immunoSEQ multiplex PCR; TCRdb's copy keeps in-frame clones and lacks some. The data hold fewer than 300,000 clones, with over 75% observed a single time. Sequenced sample: peripheral blood. The origin of the receptors is a man over 45 with active or convalescent COVID-19. Both conserved end residues are part of each CDR3.

v_gene	len	j_gene	CDR3aa
TRBV28	19	TRBJ1-4	CASSLWKGDRGLGNEKLFF
TRBV11-2	14	TRBJ2-5	CASSLDRVGETQYF
TRBV5-1	16	TRBJ2-3	CASSLEAGGFTDTQYF
TRBV28	14	TRBJ1-5	CASTYSGLNQPQHF
TRBV9	15	TRBJ1-2	CASSVTDRAEGGYTF
TRBV21-1	14	TRBJ1-5	CASSKAPVSQPQHF
TRBV5-1	13	TRBJ1-1	CASSPGQNTEAFF
TRBV7-9	14	TRBJ2-1	CASRPLAVTGEQFF
TRBV5-6	14	TRBJ1-3	CASSLAQGGNTIYF
TRBV19	15	TRBJ1-2	CASSTHRGQDYGYTF
TRBV20-1	15	TRBJ2-3	CSASGGRDGTDTQYF
TRBV7-3	16	TRBJ2-6	CASSLTFGTGANVLTF
TRBV7-2	14	TRBJ1-6	CASSSGRSVLPLHF
TRBV27	15	TRBJ2-3	CASSPRQPSTDTQYF
TRBV9	14	TRBJ1-1	CASSPRGLNTEAFF